The entry that follows covers one T cell receptor beta chain sequence. Its specificity is unknown. The method was immunoSEQ multiplex PCR; TCRdb's version includes in-frame clones alone and lacks a portion of them. The repertoire holds about 370,000 clones, roughly nine tenths seen once, with 3.5% in the top ten. The record originates from a study of Ad26.COV2.S vaccination and SARS-CoV-2 variants. General study results and limits: Post-vaccination breadth of spike-specific CD8+ and CD4+ T cell responses was reportedly substantial. Vaccine recipients had higher spike-specific TCR breadth than placebo recipients. Assessments of TCR breadth and depth may have underestimated the total T cell responses.

Treatment denoted: roughly 19 received Ad26.COV2.S at low or high dose, single or two shots; 5 received placebo; per-sample allocation not given. All samples were drawn on day 63, counting from the first vaccine or placebo injection. In Boston, the donor was an adult between 18-55 years of age. CDR3 length: 16 amino acids. Germline V gives CDR1 SEHNR, CDR2 FQNEAQ (reference sequence). The V segment lost 5 bases and the J segment 2 bases; nucleotides outside the gene matches: 8. This TCR came from a person between 18 and 65 years old who received the Ad26.COV2.S COVID-19 vaccine or a placebo. The chain is built from TRBV7-9 and TRBJ2-3; 9 nucleotides agree with TRBD1. The source material was peripheral blood, sampled in a trial of Ad26.COV2.S vaccine versus placebo. The CDR3 bases are TGTGCCAGCAGCATGGACAGGGGTCGGGACACAGATACGCAGTATTTT. Its protein product is CASSMDRGRDTDTQYF.